Shown below are 12 T cell receptor beta chains from a single sample sequenced in a study of cytomegalovirus exposure and HLA in healthy donors (TCRdb year 2017). Receptor amplification or capture employed the immunoSEQ multiplex PCR assay. The multiplex PCR relied on a mix of 60 forward primers for TCR Vbeta segments and 13 reverse primers for TCR Jbeta segments. TCRdb obtained this table from immuneACCESS and retained in-frame rearrangements with V and J assigned. These tables miss some clones; where compared with another copy, unresolved V genes account for less than half of the shortfall, and the remainder is unexplained. Counted in this sample were about 180,000 clones; over 75% of them appeared once. The biggest ten clones account for less than 0.65% of the sample. The sample comprised PBMCs. These TCRs come from a woman aged 45-59 years in good health and CMV-seronegative.

A single count supports this clone. The CDR3 nucleotides are TGTGCCTGGACGGGAGCCTACGAGCAGTACTTC. Protein sequence: CAWTGAYEQYF. V is TRBV30 and J is TRBJ2-7, with a tentative D call TRBD2 (6 bases). Trimming pared 4 bases from V and 2 bases from J, leaving 6 bases between. The CDR3 is 11 residues long. CDR1 GTSNPN and CDR2 SVGIG come from the germline V gene (reference sequence).

The chain joins TRBV10-3 to TRBJ1-1; TRBD1 is a possible D gene (6 bases). The CDR3 covers 17 residues. Germline V gene sequence: CDR1 ENHRY, CDR2 SYGVKD. V was trimmed by 6 bases and J by 6 bases, leaving 26 bases between them. CDR3 loop: CAISQIVGRDTAAEAFF. CDR3 nucleotide sequence: TGTGCCATCAGCCAGATAGTGGGAAGGGACACTGCCGCTGAAGCTTTCTTT.

The V gene is TRBV19, the J gene TRBJ2-2, with D unresolved. This CDR3 has 14 amino acids. CDR1 LNHDA and CDR2 SQIVND come from the germline V gene (reference sequence). Trimming shortened V by 6 bases and J by 2 bases, and 10 bases separated the two germline ends. The chain's CDR3 is CASRRQVNTGELFF. CDR3 nucleotides: TGTGCCAGTAGGCGTCAAGTTAACACCGGGGAGCTGTTTTTT.

The J gene is TRBJ1-5, the V gene TRBV18; TRBD1 might be the D (6 bases). Germline V gene lookup returns CDR1 KGHSH and CDR2 LQKENI. The length of the CDR3 is 16 residues. Trimming left V 4 bases short and J 0 bases short, with 13 bases between. CDR3 sequence reads: CASSLQGLGSNQPQHF. DNA of the CDR3: TGTGCCAGCTCACTTCAGGGGCTTGGTAGCAATCAGCCCCAGCATTTT.

A word on this clone: The same CDR3 can be traced to other DNA sequences in this sample. The rearrangement links TRBV6-5 to TRBJ2-5, with 7 bases identical to TRBD1. Germline V gene lookup returns CDR1 MNHEY and CDR2 SVGAGI. The V segment lost 4 bases and the J segment 1 base; nucleotides outside the gene matches: 3. CDR3 length: 14 residues. CDR3: CASSSRQGQETQYF. CDR3 DNA sequence: TGTGCCAGCAGTTCACGACAGGGCCAAGAGACCCAGTACTTC.

The V call is TRBV27, the J call TRBJ2-1, with a weak D call TRBD1 (6 bases). The CDR3 extends over 13 amino acids. Per the germline V gene, CDR1 is MNHEY and CDR2 is SMNVEV (reference sequence). The V gene lost 6 bases and the J gene lost 8 bases, with 14 bases spanning the gap. The CDR3 spells CASRPRGFDEQFF. Written as DNA, the CDR3 is TGTGCCAGCAGGCCCAGGGGATTCGATGAGCAGTTCTTC.

V and J are TRBV4-3 and TRBJ2-7, with a possible D match to TRBD1 (6 bases). Germline-derived CDR1 and CDR2 are LGHNA and YSLEER. The CDR3 is made up of 17 amino acids. V was shortened by 0 bases and J by 0 bases, with 15 bases between the two germline ends. Here the CDR3 DNA reads TGCGCCAGCAGCCAAGATTTTCCAGGGGCCTTCTCCTACGAGCAGTACTTC. Amino acid sequence: CASSQDFPGAFSYEQYF.

Details on this clone: One junction end does not reproduce the germline sequence, and a read error may be involved. The CDR3 spells CASSLRRDRLLF. Written as DNA, the CDR3 is TGTGCCAGCAGCCTTCGCCGGGATCGGTTGCTCTTC. V and J are TRBV7-2 and TRBJ2-1; weak D call: TRBD2 (5 bases). The CDR3 consists of 12 residues. The germline V gene has CDR1 SGHTA and CDR2 FQGNSA.

This chain connects TRBV9 to TRBJ2-1; D possibly corresponds to TRBD2 (5 bases). Per the germline V gene, CDR1 is SGDLS and CDR2 is YYNGEE. The CDR3 runs 13 residues. V gave up 0 bases and J gave up 5 bases, with 6 bases separating them. The CDR3 DNA follows: TGTGCCAGCAGCGTAGGACTACACAATGAGCAGTTCTTC. This translates into CASSVGLHNEQFF.

V is TRBV6-4 and J is TRBJ1-2, with 9 bases fitting TRBD1. J lost 5 bases, V lost 4 bases, and 8 bases had no gene match. Germline values: CDR1 MRHNA, CDR2 SNTAGT. The CDR3 length is 15 residues. This CDR3 is CASSAEGQGAYGYTF. CDR3 DNA: TGTGCCAGCAGTGCGGAGGGACAGGGCGCTTATGGCTACACCTTC.

J is TRBJ2-7 and V is TRBV5-6, with D perhaps TRBD2 (5 bases). Germline assignment: CDR1 SGHDT and CDR2 YYEEEE. Trimming removed 2 bases at V and 1 base at J, with 10 bases between. This CDR3 is built from 14 residues. The DNA for the CDR3 is TGTGCCAGCAGCTTAAAAGGGAGATCCTACGAGCAGTACTTC. This translates into CASSLKGRSYEQYF.

This chain links TRBV30 with TRBJ2-7; 7 bases match TRBD2. The CDR3 consists of 12 residues. J was trimmed by 3 bases and V by 1 base; bases with no gene match: 0. Germline CDR1 is GTSNPN and CDR2 is SVGIG (reference sequence). In nucleotides, the CDR3 is TGTGCCTGGAGTGCGGGGGGCTACGAGCAGTACTTC. Translated: CAWSAGGYEQYF.